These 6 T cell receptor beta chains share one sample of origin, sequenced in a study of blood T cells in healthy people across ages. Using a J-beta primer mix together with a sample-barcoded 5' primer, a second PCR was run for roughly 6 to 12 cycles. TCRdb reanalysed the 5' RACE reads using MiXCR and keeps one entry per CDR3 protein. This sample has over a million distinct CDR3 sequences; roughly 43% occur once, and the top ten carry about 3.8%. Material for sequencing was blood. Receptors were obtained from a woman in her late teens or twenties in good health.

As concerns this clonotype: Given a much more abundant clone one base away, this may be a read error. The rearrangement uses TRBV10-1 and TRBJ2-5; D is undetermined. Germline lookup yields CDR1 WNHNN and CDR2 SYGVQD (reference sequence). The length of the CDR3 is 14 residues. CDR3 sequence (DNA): TGCGCCAGCAGTGAATCCGGACGGCAAGGGACCCAGTACTTC. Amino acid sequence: CASSESGRQGTQYF.

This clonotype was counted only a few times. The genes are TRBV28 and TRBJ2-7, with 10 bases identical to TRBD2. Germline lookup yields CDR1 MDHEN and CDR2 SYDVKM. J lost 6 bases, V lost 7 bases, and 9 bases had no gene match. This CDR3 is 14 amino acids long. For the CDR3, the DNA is TGTGCCAGCACCCTTAGCGGGAGGAAAGGCGAGCAGTACTTC. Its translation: CASTLSGRKGEQYF.

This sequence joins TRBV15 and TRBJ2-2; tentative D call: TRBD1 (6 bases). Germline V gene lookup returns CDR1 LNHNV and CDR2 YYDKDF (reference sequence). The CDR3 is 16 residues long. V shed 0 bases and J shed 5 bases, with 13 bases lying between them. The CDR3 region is CATSRDGTGMTGELFF. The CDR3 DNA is TGTGCCACCAGCAGAGATGGAACAGGGATGACCGGGGAGCTGTTTTTT. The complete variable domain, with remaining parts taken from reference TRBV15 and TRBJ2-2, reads DAMVIQNPRYQVTQFGKPVTLSCSQTLNHNVMYWYQQKSSQAPKLLFHYYDKDFNNEADTPDNFQSRRPNTSFCFLDIRSPGLGDTAMYLCATSRDGTGMTGELFFGEGSRLTVL.

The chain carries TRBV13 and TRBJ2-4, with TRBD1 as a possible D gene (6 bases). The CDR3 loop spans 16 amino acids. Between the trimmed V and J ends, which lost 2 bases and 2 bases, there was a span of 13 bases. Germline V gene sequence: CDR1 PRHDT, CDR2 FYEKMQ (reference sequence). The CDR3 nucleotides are TGTGCCAGCAGCTTATCAGGGGATGGGTCCAAAAACATTCAGTACTTC. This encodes CASSLSGDGSKNIQYF.

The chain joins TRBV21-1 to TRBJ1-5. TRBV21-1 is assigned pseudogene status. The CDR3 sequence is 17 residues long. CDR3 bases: TGTGCCAGCAGCAAAGTCTTCTTCACCTTTTGTAATCAGCCCCAGCATTTT. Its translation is CASSKVFFTFCNQPQHF.

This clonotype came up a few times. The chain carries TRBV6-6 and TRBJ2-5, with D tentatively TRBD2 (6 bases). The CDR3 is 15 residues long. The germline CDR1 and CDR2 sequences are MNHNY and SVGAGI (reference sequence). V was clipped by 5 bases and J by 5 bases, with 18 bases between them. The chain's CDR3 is CASSPHKSRGETQYF. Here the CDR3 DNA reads TGTGCCAGCAGTCCCCACAAGTCTCGGGGGGAGACCCAGTACTTC.